The 18 T cell receptor beta chains below all came from one sample that was sequenced in a study of shared clonotypes between healthy human individuals. TCRdb's table, derived via immunoSEQ multiplex PCR, lists solely in-frame clones and lacks some. Here the sample spans some 1 million clones, approximately 72% being singletons. The sequencing sample was made of memory CD4+ T cells sorted from blood. Subset reported: CD45RA-negative fraction. All receptors derive from a man aged 18 to 30 in good health.

The chain links TRBV25-1 to TRBJ1-4; D gene uncertain. Germline values: CDR1 MGHDK, CDR2 SYGVNS. The germline V and J ends were trimmed by 1 base and 4 bases, with 10 bases remaining between them. This CDR3 has 15 residues. CDR3: CASSESGRYNEKLFF. The CDR3 bases are TGTGCCAGCAGTGAATCTGGGAGATATAATGAAAAACTGTTTTTT.

This clone was found a few times. The chain joins TRBV19 to TRBJ2-3; unclear D gene. Germline-derived CDR1 and CDR2 are LNHDA and SQIVND (reference sequence). V lost 7 bases to trimming and J lost 2 bases, with 7 bases between them. This CDR3 has 12 amino acids. The CDR3 region is CASTGATDTQYF. The CDR3 nucleotides are TGTGCCAGTACTGGCGCCACAGATACGCAGTATTTT.

V is TRBV20-1 and J is TRBJ2-5; D might be TRBD2 (6 bases). The length of the CDR3 is 11 residues. Germline V gene lookup returns CDR1 DFQATT and CDR2 SNEGSKA (reference sequence). This CDR3 reads CRVEGRETQYF. The DNA of the CDR3 is TGCAGGGTGGAGGGAAGAGAGACCCAGTACTTC.

The chain employs TRBV9 and TRBJ2-2, with D perhaps TRBD2 (5 bases). Germline V lookup: CDR1 SGDLS, CDR2 YYNGEE. Trimming shortened V by 4 bases and J by 0 bases, and 13 bases separated the two germline ends. This CDR3 comprises 16 residues. CDR3 DNA sequence: TGTGCCAGCAGCCCTCCCCCGGAGGCGAACACCGGGGAGCTGTTTTTT. Translation: CASSPPPEANTGELFF.

The table lists this clone with a few counts. This chain uses TRBV29-1 with TRBJ1-4; D gene unclear. In germline, CDR1 is SQVTM, CDR2 ANQGSEA. The CDR3 is made up of 12 amino acids. Trimming took off 5 bases at V and 0 bases at J, with 4 bases between the two ends. The CDR3: CSVQATNEKLFF. Here the CDR3 DNA reads TGCAGCGTTCAGGCAACTAATGAAAAACTGTTTTTT.

The V and J genes are TRBV6-6 and TRBJ1-3; D perhaps matches TRBD1 (6 bases). Deletions cut 6 bases from V and 0 bases from J, with 12 bases between. The CDR3 has 15 amino acids. The germline gives CDR1 MNHNY, CDR2 SVGAGI (reference sequence). As DNA, the CDR3 is TGTGCCAGCAGCCGAGGGGGTCTCTCTGGAAACACCATATATTTT. Amino acids: CASSRGGLSGNTIYF.

In this sample, this clone turned up a few times. This chain joins TRBV30 and TRBJ1-3, with TRBD1 matching 9 bases. Germline loops: CDR1 GTSNPN, CDR2 SVGIG (reference sequence). Trimming took 5 bases from V and 1 from J; bases not matched to a gene: 9. This CDR3 comprises 16 residues. The CDR3 DNA sequence: TGTGCCTGGGGTGCCCGGACAGGGGCTTCTGGAAACACCATATATTTT. Translation gives CAWGARTGASGNTIYF.

The chain carries TRBV10-3 and TRBJ2-1; TRBD2 matches 11 bases. The trim removed 10 bases at V and 6 bases at J, leaving 5 bases unmatched. The CDR3 contains 13 residues. Germline V gives CDR1 ENHRY, CDR2 SYGVKD. The chain's CDR3 is CATLAGGSNEQFF. The DNA of the CDR3 is TGTGCCACTCTAGCGGGGGGCTCCAATGAGCAGTTCTTC.

This clone was counted between two and nine times. This sequence joins TRBV7-8 and TRBJ2-5; 7 bases align to TRBD2. The CDR3 extends over 15 amino acids. J lost 1 base, V lost 5 bases, and 7 bases had no gene match. Germline CDR1 and CDR2: SGHVS and FQNEAQ. The CDR3 bases are TGTGCCAGCAGCCCCCAAGGCGGGGGCCAAGAGACCCAGTACTTC. Translation gives CASSPQGGGQETQYF. Using reference TRBV7-8 and TRBJ2-5 for the parts outside the CDR3, the full variable domain is GAGVSQSPRYKVAKRGQDVALRCDPISGHVSLFWYQQALGQGPEFLTYFQNEAQLDKSGLPSDRFFAERPEGSVSTLKIQRTQQEDSAVYLCASSPQGGGQETQYFGPGTRLLVL.

V usage is TRBV7-2 and J usage is TRBJ1-6; TRBD1 is a possible D gene (5 bases). The V and J ends lost 1 base and 5 bases respectively, with 12 bases between them. Looked up from germline, CDR1 is SGHTA and CDR2 is FQGNSA. This CDR3 comprises 16 residues. The CDR3 loop reads CASSLDRTINNSPLHF. CDR3 DNA sequence: TGTGCCAGCAGCTTAGATCGGACAATTAATAATTCACCCCTCCACTTT.

The rearrangement joins TRBV30 to TRBJ1-2, with D perhaps TRBD1 (5 bases). The V end was cut by 1 base, the J end by 1 base, with 10 bases between. CDR3 length: 14 amino acids. Germline CDR1 is GTSNPN and CDR2 is SVGIG (reference sequence). For the CDR3, the DNA is TGTGCCTGGAGTGGAGACGGGGGTAACTATGGCTACACCTTC. Its translation: CAWSGDGGNYGYTF.

The chain combines TRBV29-1 with TRBJ2-1; 7 positions match TRBD1. The CDR3 contains 15 residues. Germline CDR1 is SQVTM and CDR2 is ANQGSEA. With V trimmed by 7 bases and J by 9 bases, 18 bases remained unmatched. The CDR3 spells CSAGKAITGVGEQFF. The CDR3 DNA is TGCAGCGCCGGAAAGGCCATTACAGGGGTAGGTGAGCAGTTCTTC.

CDR3 sequence: CASSLFQGADTQYF. The DNA of the CDR3 is TGTGCCAGCAGCTTGTTCCAGGGGGCAGATACGCAGTATTTT. The chain couples TRBV7-9 to TRBJ2-3; 7 nucleotides match TRBD1. The CDR3 is 14 residues long. V lost 3 bases and J lost 4; bases outside the gene matches: 4. Germline values: CDR1 SEHNR, CDR2 FQNEAQ (reference sequence).

Concerning this clone itself: The same CDR3 can be traced to other DNA sequences in this sample. V usage is TRBV7-2 and J usage is TRBJ2-1; TRBD2 aligns across 8 bases. The CDR3 loop spans 15 amino acids. Trimming removed 4 bases from V and 0 bases from J; junction bases left unmatched: 2. From germline, CDR1 is SGHTA and CDR2 FQGNSA. In nucleotides, the CDR3 is TGTGCCAGCAGCTCAAGCGGGGGCTCCTACAATGAGCAGTTCTTC. It specifies CASSSSGGSYNEQFF.

The gene calls are TRBV19 and TRBJ1-6, with a tentative D call TRBD1 (6 bases). There are 15 residues in the CDR3. The germline CDR1 and CDR2 sequences are LNHDA and SQIVND (reference sequence). The V end lost 5 bases, the J end lost 9 bases, and 17 bases lay between the germline ends. CDR3 amino acids: CASSPGQGTLSPLHF. The DNA for the CDR3 is TGTGCCAGTAGTCCCGGGCAGGGGACCCTTTCACCCCTCCACTTT.

This chain connects TRBV9 to TRBJ2-2; 8 bases agree with TRBD2. CDR1 and CDR2 (germline): SGDLS, YYNGEE. V shed 3 bases and J 4 bases; nucleotides not matched to a gene: 8. This CDR3 has 16 residues. The CDR3 sequence is CASSAYSGVGTGELFF. The CDR3 coding sequence is TGTGCCAGCAGCGCCTATAGCGGGGTGGGCACCGGGGAGCTGTTTTTT.

This CDR3 reads CASSYRGSNYGYTF. The CDR3 coding sequence is TGTGCCAGCAGTTACAGGGGCAGTAACTATGGCTACACCTTC. The chain joins TRBV27 to TRBJ1-2; 7 bases match TRBD1. Germline V gives CDR1 MNHEY, CDR2 SMNVEV (reference sequence). J gave up 1 base and V 4 bases, and 3 bases lay outside the gene matches. The CDR3 is 14 amino acids.

The chain is built from TRBV19 and TRBJ2-5, with D tentatively TRBD2 (5 bases). V shed 5 bases and J shed 2 bases, with 15 bases lying between them. CDR3 size: 15 residues. Germline V gene lookup returns CDR1 LNHDA and CDR2 SQIVND (reference sequence). The CDR3 coding sequence is TGTGCCAGTAGTCCAGGACTTATCCTACAAGAGACCCAGTACTTC. As protein: CASSPGLILQETQYF.